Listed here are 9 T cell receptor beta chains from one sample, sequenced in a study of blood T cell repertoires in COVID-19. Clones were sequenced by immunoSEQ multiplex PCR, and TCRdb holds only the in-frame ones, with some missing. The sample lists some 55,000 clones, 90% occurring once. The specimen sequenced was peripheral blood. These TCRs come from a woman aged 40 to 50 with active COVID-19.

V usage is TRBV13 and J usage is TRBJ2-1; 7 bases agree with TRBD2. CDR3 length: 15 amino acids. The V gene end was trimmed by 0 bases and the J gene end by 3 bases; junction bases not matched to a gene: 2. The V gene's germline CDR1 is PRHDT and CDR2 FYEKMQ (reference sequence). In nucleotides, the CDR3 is TGTGCCAGCAGCTTAGGCCTAGCGGACTACAATGAGCAGTTCTTC. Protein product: CASSLGLADYNEQFF.

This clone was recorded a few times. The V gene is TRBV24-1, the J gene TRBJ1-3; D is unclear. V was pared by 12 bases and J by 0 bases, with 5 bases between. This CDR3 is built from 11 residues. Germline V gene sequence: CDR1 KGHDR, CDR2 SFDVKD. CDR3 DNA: TGTGCCCCCCTCTCTGGAAACACCATATATTTT. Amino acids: CAPLSGNTIYF.

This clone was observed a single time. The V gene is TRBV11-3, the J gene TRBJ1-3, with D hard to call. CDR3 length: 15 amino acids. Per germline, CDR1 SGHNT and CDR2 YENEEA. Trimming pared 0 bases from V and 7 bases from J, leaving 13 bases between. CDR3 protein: CASSLDLIGDNTIYF. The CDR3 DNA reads TGTGCCAGCAGCTTAGATCTTATCGGGGATAACACCATATATTTT.

CDR3 sequence: CASSAMGQGNEKLFF. The CDR3 DNA follows: TGCGCCAGCAGCGCCATGGGGCAGGGGAATGAAAAACTGTTTTTT. The chain has TRBV5-1 and TRBJ1-4; D might be TRBD1 (6 bases). V was trimmed by 4 bases and J by 5 bases, leaving 15 bases between them. Germline V gene sequence: CDR1 SGHRS, CDR2 YFSETQ. The CDR3 sequence is 15 residues long. Full variable domain (remainder filled in from reference TRBV5-1 and TRBJ1-4): KAGVTQTPRYLIKTRGQQVTLSCSPISGHRSVSWYQQTPGQGLQFLFEYFSETQRNKGNFPGRFSGRQFSNSRSEMNVSTLELGDSALYLCASSAMGQGNEKLFFGSGTQLSVL.

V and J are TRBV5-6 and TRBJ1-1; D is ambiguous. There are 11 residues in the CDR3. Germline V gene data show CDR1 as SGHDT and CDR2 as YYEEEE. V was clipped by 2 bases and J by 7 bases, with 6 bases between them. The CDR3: CASSFGLEAFF. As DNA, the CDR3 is TGTGCCAGCAGCTTTGGCCTTGAAGCTTTCTTT.

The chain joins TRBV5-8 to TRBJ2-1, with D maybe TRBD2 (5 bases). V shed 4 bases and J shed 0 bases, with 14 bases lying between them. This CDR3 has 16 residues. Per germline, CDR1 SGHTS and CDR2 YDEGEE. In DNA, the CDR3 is TGTGCCAGCAGCCCGCTAGATGGGAGCTCCTACAATGAGCAGTTCTTC. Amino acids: CASSPLDGSSYNEQFF.

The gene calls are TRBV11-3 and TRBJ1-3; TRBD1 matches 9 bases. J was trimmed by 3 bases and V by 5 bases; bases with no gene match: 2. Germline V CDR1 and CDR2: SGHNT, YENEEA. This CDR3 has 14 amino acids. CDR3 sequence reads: CASSQTGGGNTIYF. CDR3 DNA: TGTGCCAGCAGCCAGACAGGGGGTGGAAACACCATATATTTT.

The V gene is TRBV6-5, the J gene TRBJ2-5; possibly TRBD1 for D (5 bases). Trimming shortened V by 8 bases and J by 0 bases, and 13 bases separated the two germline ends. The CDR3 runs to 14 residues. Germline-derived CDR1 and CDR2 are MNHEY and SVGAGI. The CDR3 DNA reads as TGTGCCAGCCAGACAGCCCGGAACCAAGAGACCCAGTACTTC. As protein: CASQTARNQETQYF.

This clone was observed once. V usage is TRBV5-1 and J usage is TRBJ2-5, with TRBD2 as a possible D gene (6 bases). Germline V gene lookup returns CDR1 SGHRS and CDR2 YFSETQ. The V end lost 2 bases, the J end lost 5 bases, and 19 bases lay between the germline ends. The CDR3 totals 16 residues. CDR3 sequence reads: CASSFGRRAGVETQYF. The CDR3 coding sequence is TGCGCCAGCAGCTTTGGTAGGAGGGCTGGGGTGGAGACCCAGTACTTC.